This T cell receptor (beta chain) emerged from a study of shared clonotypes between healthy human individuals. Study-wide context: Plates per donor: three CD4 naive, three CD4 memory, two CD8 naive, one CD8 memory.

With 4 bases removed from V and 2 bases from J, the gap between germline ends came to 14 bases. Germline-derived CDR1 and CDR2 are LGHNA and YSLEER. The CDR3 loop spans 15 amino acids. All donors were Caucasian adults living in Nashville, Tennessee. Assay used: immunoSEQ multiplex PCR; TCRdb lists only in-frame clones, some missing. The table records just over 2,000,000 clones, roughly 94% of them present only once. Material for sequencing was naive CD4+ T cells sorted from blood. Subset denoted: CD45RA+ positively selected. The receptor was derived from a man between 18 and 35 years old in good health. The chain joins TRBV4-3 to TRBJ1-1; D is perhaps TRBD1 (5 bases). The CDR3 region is CASSLVGGFNTEAFF. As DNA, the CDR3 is TGCGCCAGCAGCCTCGTTGGGGGATTTAACACTGAAGCTTTCTTT.